This T cell receptor beta chain is drawn from a study of cytomegalovirus exposure and HLA in healthy donors. In germline, CDR1 is SGHNT, CDR2 YYREEE (reference sequence). V lost 7 bases to trimming and J lost 1 base, with 16 bases between them. The CDR3 sequence is 15 residues long. The study, taken as a whole, reports: After further analysis at a later stage, 16,951 TCR beta sequences were associated with HLA alleles at 0.05 false discovery rate. Researchers catalogued approximately 160 TCR beta chains as cytomegalovirus-associated. The later analysis indicated that the majority of CMV-associated TCR beta chains appeared HLA-restricted.

Details on this clone: The target antigen is unknown.

Amplification used 60 Vbeta primers and 13 Jbeta primers. Some clones are missing from TCRdb's copy, which holds only in-frame ones; the method was immunoSEQ multiplex PCR. The data show roughly 200,000 clones, with roughly 80% seen just once and more than 0.4% held by the top ten. The sequence was collected from a woman aged 45-60 years in good health and CMV-seronegative. The V and J genes are TRBV5-4 and TRBJ2-3, with D possibly matching TRBD2 (6 bases). The sequenced sample was PBMCs. CDR3: CASRLVGGRTDTQYF. The CDR3 DNA follows: TGTGCCAGCCGGCTTGTGGGAGGCCGCACAGATACGCAGTATTTT.